The 5 T cell receptor beta chains below all came from one sample that was sequenced in a study of blood T cell repertoires in COVID-19. TCRdb keeps only in-frame clones here, not all; method: immunoSEQ multiplex PCR. Of 130,000 or so clones in the sample, just over 75% were seen once. Sequencing used peripheral blood. Every receptor here comes from a human donor in a cohort sampled during active COVID-19.

This clone was detected only once. The rearrangement links TRBV7-9 to TRBJ1-3; TRBD1 aligns across 7 bases. V lost 4 bases to trimming and J lost 5 bases; unmatched junction nucleotides: 2. The CDR3 is made up of 13 amino acids. Germline V gene data show CDR1 as SEHNR and CDR2 as FQNEAQ (reference sequence). The CDR3: CASSSTGRNTIYF. CDR3 coding DNA: TGTGCCAGCAGCTCGACAGGGAGAAACACCATATATTTT.

The rearrangement links TRBV18 to TRBJ2-5; 9 nucleotides match TRBD2. Germline V gene lookup returns CDR1 KGHSH and CDR2 LQKENI. The V segment lost 0 bases and the J segment 4 bases; nucleotides outside the gene matches: 6. There are 16 residues in the CDR3. CDR3 residues: CASSPPVSGGPETQYF. The CDR3 DNA reads as TGTGCCAGCTCACCACCGGTTAGCGGGGGCCCAGAGACCCAGTACTTC. The full variable domain, its missing parts supplied by reference TRBV18 and TRBJ2-5, is NAGVMQNPRHLVRRRGQEARLRCSPMKGHSHVYWYRQLPEEGLKFMVYLQKENIIDESGMPKERFSAEFPKEGPSILRIQQVVRGDSAAYFCASSPPVSGGPETQYFGPGTRLLVL.

This chain connects TRBV9 to TRBJ2-3; 11 bases line up with TRBD2. V lost 0 bases, J lost 9 bases, and 9 bases stayed unmatched. The CDR3 length is 16 residues. Germline V CDR1 and CDR2: SGDLS, YYNGEE. DNA for the CDR3: TGTGCCAGCAGCGTAGAGGCTAGCGGGGGGCCCATGACGCAGTATTTT. Residues: CASSVEASGGPMTQYF.

V gene TRBV20-1 combines with J gene TRBJ2-3; 10 positions match TRBD2. Looked up from germline, CDR1 is DFQATT and CDR2 is SNEGSKA (reference sequence). V lost 3 bases and J lost 1; bases outside the gene matches: 1. This CDR3 is built from 14 residues. In DNA, the CDR3 is TGCAGTGCTAGTGGACTAGCGGGCACAGATACGCAGTATTTT. Amino acid sequence: CSASGLAGTDTQYF.

The J gene is TRBJ2-1, the V gene TRBV27; D may be TRBD1 (5 bases). Germline V lookup: CDR1 MNHEY, CDR2 SMNVEV (reference sequence). V lost 5 bases and J 7 bases, leaving 12 bases between the germline ends. The CDR3 extends over 13 amino acids. CDR3 in amino acids: CASSLRQRNEQFF. The CDR3 DNA reads TGTGCCAGCAGTCTACGACAGCGAAATGAGCAGTTCTTC.